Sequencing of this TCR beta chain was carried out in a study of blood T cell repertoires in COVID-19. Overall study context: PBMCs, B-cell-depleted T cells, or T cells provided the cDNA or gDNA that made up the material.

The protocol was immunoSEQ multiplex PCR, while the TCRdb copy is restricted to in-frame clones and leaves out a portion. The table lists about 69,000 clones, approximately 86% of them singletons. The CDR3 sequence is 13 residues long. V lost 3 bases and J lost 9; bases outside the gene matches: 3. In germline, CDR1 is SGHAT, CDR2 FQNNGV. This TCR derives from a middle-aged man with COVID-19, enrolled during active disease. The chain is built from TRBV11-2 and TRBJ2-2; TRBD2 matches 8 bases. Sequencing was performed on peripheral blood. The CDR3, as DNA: TGTGCCAGCAGCTTCCCGGGAGGGCGGGAGCTGTTTTTT. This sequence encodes CASSFPGGRELFF.